This T cell receptor beta chain was recovered during a study of OX40 agonist ivuxolimab in advanced cancers. Study summary: Intravenous ivuxolimab was administered to patients every 2 weeks at 0.01 to 10 mg/kg.

Autoimmune disease history or systemic immunosuppression barred patients. Libraries were prepared by immunoSEQ multiplex PCR; TCRdb keeps only in-frame clonotypes and omits some of them. Among tens of thousands of clones, 88% were seen once, and the ten largest hold roughly 0.29%. The TCR was taken from an adult with an advanced solid tumor such as melanoma, head and neck, liver or kidney cancer. Sequenced here: CD4+ or CD8+ T cells sorted from blood, sampled in a trial of the OX40 agonist ivuxolimab.

CDR3 nucleotides: TGTGCCATCAGTGGAGGGGGGCAGTCCTACGAGCAGTACTTC. The encoded protein is CAISGGGQSYEQYF. J is TRBJ2-5 and V is TRBV10-3; tentatively, D is TRBD1 or TRBD2 (6 bases each). The J call is doubtful: the DNA matches TRBJ2-7 better. Germline lookup yields CDR1 ENHRY and CDR2 SYGVKD. The CDR3 has 14 residues.